This T cell receptor beta chain was identified during a study of blood T cell repertoires in COVID-19. Background on the study: Both acute and convalescent COVID-19 samples were obtained from the United States, Italy and Spain. PBMCs, B-cell-depleted T cells, or T cells were the source of the cDNA or gDNA that made up the material.

This clone was seen more than once but under ten times. Measured with immunoSEQ multiplex PCR; TCRdb has only the in-frame clones, and not every one. This sample has roughly 280,000 clones; about 88% occur once, and the top ten carry 3%. Unmatched junction bases numbered 3, after V lost 6 bases and J lost 2 bases. This CDR3 region has 15 residues. Germline V gives CDR1 SNHLY, CDR2 FYNNEI. Sequencing was carried out using PBMCs or T cells enriched from blood (not recorded which). The chain joins TRBV2 to TRBJ2-2; 10 bases align to TRBD1. The TCR sequence derives from a woman in her forties or fifties who had recovered from COVID-19. The CDR3 here is CASRGTGANTGELFF. The CDR3, as DNA: TGTGCCAGCAGGGGGACAGGGGCCAACACCGGGGAGCTGTTTTTT.